This T cell receptor beta chain was obtained from a study of blood T cell repertoires in COVID-19. Whole-study context: Sources were T cells, B-cell-depleted T cells, or PBMCs; the material itself was cDNA or gDNA.

Study processing details: Using reference gene primer amplification, nucleated cell counts were estimated. Assay used: immunoSEQ multiplex PCR; TCRdb lists only in-frame clones, some missing. The V and J calls and clone size were taken over from that table, and D and trimming were inferred from the DNA. Among about 200,000 clones, approximately 86% were seen once, and the ten largest hold roughly 0.91%. J gave up 1 base and V 4 bases, and 6 bases lay outside the gene matches. The CDR3 length is 15 residues. Germline values: CDR1 MNHEY, CDR2 SVGEGT. This rearrangement joins TRBV6-2 or TRBV6-3 to TRBJ1-1; 7 bases match TRBD1. The sequenced sample was peripheral blood. This TCR was recovered from a man in his 60s with COVID-19, enrolled during active disease. The CDR3 bases are TGTGCCAGCAGTTCAACCCGGACAGGGAACACTGAAGCTTTCTTT. It encodes CASSSTRTGNTEAFF.